This T cell receptor (beta chain) came from a study of post-analysis software for immune sequencing data. Background on the study: Recorded disease courses covered relapsing-remitting, secondary progressive and progressive-relapsing multiple sclerosis. Some patients had no subtype annotation. General observations from the study: A few TRBV segments (TRBV5-6, TRBV5-1 and TRBV20-1 among them) occurred more frequently in patients than in controls.

For this clonotype: Its antigen is currently unknown.

Unique molecular identifiers featured in each of the TCR beta cDNA libraries. TCRdb itself ran the PCR reads through MiXCR, one entry per CDR3 protein. In the table there are approximately 690,000 distinct CDR3 sequences, 59% of which are singletons. The CDR3 extends over 16 amino acids. Trimming left V 2 bases short and J 4 bases short, with 20 bases between. Germline V gives CDR1 DFQATT, CDR2 SNEGSKA (reference sequence). The rearrangement uses TRBV20-1 and TRBJ1-2, with D unresolved. The sequencing sample was made of blood. This TCR was sampled from a girl aged 2 to 10 with multiple sclerosis. CDR3 amino acids: CSARSAAGPIIYGYTF. CDR3 DNA sequence: TGCAGTGCTAGATCCGCCGCCGGACCTATTATCTATGGCTACACCTTC.